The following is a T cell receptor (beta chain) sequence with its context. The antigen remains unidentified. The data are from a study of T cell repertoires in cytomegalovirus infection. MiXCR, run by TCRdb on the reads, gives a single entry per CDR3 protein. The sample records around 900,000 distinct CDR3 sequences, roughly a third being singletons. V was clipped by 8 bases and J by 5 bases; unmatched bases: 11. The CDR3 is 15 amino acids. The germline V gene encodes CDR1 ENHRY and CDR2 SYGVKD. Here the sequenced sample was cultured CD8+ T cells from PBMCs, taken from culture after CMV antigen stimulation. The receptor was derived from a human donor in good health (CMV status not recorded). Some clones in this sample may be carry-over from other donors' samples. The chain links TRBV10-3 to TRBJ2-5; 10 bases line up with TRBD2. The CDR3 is CAIGASGGRGETQYF. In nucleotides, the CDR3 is TGTGCCATCGGGGCTAGCGGGGGCCGGGGGGAGACCCAGTACTTC.